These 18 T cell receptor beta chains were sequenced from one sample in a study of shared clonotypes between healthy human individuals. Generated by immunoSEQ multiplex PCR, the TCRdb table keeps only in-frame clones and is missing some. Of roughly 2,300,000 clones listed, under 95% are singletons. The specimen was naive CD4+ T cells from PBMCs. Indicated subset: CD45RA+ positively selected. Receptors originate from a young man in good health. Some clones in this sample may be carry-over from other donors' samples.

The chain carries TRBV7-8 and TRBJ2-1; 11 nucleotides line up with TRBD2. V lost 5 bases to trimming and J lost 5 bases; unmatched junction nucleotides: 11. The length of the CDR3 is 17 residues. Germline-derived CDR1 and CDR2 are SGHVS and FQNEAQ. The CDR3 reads CASSLTSGRWFNNEQFF. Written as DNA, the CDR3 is TGTGCCAGCAGCCTTACTAGCGGGAGATGGTTCAACAATGAGCAGTTCTTC.

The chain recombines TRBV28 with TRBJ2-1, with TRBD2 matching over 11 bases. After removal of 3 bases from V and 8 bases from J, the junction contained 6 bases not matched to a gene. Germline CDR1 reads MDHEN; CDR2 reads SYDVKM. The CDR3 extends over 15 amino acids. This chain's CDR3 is CASSFLAGGADEQFF. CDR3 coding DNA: TGTGCCAGCAGTTTTCTAGCGGGAGGCGCGGATGAGCAGTTCTTC.

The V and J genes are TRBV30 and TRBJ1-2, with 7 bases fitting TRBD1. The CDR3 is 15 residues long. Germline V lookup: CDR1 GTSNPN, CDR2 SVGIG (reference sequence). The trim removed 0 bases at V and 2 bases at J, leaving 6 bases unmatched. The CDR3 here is CAWSVGLRGNYGYTF. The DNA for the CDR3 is TGTGCCTGGAGTGTCGGCCTCAGGGGGAACTATGGCTACACCTTC.

The CDR3 here is CASSLRARDSGNTIYF. The CDR3 DNA reads TGTGCCAGCAGCCTTAGAGCCAGGGACTCTGGAAACACCATATATTTT. The genes are TRBV7-2 and TRBJ1-3, with D possibly being TRBD1 (5 bases). The CDR3 is made up of 16 amino acids. Germline CDR1 is SGHTA and CDR2 is FQGNSA. Between the trimmed V and J ends, which lost 5 bases and 0 bases, there was a span of 14 bases.

CDR3 in amino acids: CASSRATGYEQYF. CDR3 in DNA: TGTGCCAGCAGCAGGGCTACGGGCTACGAGCAGTACTTC. The chain links TRBV11-2 to TRBJ2-7, with no clear D. The V end lost 5 bases, the J end lost 3 bases, and 11 bases lay between the germline ends. This CDR3 region has 13 residues. Germline V gene lookup returns CDR1 SGHAT and CDR2 FQNNGV.

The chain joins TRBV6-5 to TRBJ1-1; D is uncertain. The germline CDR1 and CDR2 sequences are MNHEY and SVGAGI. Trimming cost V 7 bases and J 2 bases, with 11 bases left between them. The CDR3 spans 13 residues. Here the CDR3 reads CASIKRLNTEAFF. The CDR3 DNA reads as TGTGCCAGCATAAAACGACTTAACACTGAAGCTTTCTTT.

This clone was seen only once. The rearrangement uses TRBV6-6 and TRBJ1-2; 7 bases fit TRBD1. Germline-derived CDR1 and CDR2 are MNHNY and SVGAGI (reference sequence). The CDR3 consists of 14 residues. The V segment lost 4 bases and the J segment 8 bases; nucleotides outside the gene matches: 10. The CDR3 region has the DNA TGTGCCAGCAGTTTCTCGAGGGACAGCCAGGGCTACACCTTC. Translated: CASSFSRDSQGYTF.

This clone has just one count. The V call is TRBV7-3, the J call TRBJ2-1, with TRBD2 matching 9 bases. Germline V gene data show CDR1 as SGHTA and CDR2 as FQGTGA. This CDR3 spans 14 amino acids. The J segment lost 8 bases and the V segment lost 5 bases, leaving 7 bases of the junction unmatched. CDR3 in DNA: TGTGCCAGCAGCCATAGCGGGAGTGGATATGAGCAGTTCTTC. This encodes CASSHSGSGYEQFF. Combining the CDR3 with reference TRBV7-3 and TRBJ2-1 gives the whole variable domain GAGVSQTPSNKVTEKGKYVELRCDPISGHTALYWYRQSLGQGPEFLIYFQGTGAADDSGLPNDRFFAVRPEGSVSTLKIQRTERGDSAVYLCASSHSGSGYEQFFGPGTRLTVL.

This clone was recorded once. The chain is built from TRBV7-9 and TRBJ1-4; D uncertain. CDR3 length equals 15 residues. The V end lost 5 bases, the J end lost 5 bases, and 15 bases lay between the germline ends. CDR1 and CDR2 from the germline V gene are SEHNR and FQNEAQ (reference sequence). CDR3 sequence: CASSVTPNLNEKLFF. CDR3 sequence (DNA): TGTGCCAGCAGCGTCACCCCAAACCTAAATGAAAAACTGTTTTTT.

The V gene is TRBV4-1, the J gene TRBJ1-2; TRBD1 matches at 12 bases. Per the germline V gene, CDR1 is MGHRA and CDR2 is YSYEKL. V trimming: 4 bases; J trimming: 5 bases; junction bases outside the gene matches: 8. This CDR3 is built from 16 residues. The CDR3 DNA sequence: TGCGCCAGCAGCCGACCGGGACAGGGGGCCTGGTATGGCTACACCTTC. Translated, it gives CASSRPGQGAWYGYTF.

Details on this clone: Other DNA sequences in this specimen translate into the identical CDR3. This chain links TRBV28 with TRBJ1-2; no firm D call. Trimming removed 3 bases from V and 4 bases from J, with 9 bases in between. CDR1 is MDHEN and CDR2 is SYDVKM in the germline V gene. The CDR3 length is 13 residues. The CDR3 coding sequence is TGTGCCAGCAGTTTGGGCCGAGCCTATGGCTACACCTTC. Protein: CASSLGRAYGYTF.

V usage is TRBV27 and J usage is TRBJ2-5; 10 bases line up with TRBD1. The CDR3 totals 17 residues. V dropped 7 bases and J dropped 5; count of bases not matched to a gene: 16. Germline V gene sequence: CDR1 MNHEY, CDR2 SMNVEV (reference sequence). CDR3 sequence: CASKGLTGGESWETQYF. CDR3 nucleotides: TGTGCCAGCAAAGGATTGACAGGGGGCGAGAGTTGGGAGACCCAGTACTTC.

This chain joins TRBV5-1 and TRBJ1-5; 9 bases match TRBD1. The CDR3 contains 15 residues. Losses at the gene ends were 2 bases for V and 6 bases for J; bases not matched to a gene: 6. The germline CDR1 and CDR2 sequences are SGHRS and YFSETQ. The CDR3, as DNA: TGCGCCAGCAGCTTTACAGGGGGCGAGGGTCAGCCCCAGCATTTT. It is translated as CASSFTGGEGQPQHF.

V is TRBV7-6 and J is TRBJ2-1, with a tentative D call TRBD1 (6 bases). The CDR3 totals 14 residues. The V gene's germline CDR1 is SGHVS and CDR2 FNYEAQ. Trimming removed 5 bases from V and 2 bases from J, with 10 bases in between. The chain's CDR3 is CASSQSGAYNEQFF. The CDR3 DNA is TGTGCCAGCAGCCAATCAGGGGCCTACAATGAGCAGTTCTTC.

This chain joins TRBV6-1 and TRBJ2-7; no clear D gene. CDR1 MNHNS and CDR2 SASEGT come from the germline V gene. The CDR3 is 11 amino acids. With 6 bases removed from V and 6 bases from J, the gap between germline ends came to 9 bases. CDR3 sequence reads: CASSSSREQYF. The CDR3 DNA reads TGTGCCAGCAGCTCCTCCCGCGAGCAGTACTTC.

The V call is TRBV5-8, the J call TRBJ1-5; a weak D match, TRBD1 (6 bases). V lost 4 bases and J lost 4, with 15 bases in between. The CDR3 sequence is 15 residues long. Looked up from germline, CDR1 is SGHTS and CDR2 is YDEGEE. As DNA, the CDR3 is TGTGCCAGCAGCCCACAGGGCGGGAGGAATCAGCCCCAGCATTTT. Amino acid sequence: CASSPQGGRNQPQHF.

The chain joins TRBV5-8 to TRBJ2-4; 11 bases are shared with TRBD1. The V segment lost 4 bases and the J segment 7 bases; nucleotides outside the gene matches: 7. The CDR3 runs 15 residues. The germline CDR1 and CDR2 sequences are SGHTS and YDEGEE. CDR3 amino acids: CASSLGTGGSNIQYF. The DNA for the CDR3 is TGTGCCAGCAGCCTCGGGACAGGGGGTAGTAACATTCAGTACTTC.

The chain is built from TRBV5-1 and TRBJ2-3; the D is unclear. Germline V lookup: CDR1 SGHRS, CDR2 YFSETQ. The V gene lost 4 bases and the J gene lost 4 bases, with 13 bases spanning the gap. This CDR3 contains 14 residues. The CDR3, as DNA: TGCGCCAGCAGCCTAATCTTAAGGGCAGATACGCAGTATTTT. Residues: CASSLILRADTQYF.